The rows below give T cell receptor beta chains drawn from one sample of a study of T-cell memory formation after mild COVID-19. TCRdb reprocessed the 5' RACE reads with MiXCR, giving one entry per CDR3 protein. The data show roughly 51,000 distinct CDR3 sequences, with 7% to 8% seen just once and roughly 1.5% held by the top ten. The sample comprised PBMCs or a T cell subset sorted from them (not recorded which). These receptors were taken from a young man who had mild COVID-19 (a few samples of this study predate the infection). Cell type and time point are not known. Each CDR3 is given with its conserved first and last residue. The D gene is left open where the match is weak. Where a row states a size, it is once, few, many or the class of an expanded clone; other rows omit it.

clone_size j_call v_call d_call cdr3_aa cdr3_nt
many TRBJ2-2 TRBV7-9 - CASSFSMINTGELFF TGTGCCAGCAGCTTTAGTATGATCAACACCGGGGAGCTGTTTTTT
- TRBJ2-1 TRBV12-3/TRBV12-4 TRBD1 CASGPTGPGIEQFF TGTGCCAGCGGTCCGACAGGGCCCGGGATTGAGCAGTTCTTC
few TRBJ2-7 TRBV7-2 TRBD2 CASSSSLAGETEQYF TGTGCCAGCAGCTCGAGTCTAGCGGGGGAAACCGAGCAGTACTTC
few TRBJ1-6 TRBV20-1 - CSASPGNSPLHF TGCAGTGCTAGTCCTGGGAATTCACCCCTCCACTTT
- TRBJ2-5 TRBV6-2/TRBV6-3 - CASNRGPETQYF TGTGCCAGCAACCGGGGGCCAGAGACCCAGTACTTC
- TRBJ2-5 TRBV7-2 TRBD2 CASSSRRGGRETQYF TGTGCCAGCAGCTCCCGTCGCGGGGGGAGGGAGACCCAGTACTTC
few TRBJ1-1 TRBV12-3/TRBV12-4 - CASSSLSTEAFF TGTGCCAGCAGCTCTTTGAGCACTGAAGCTTTCTTT
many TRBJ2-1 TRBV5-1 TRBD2 CASSPRASGGDYEQFF TGCGCCAGCAGCCCCCGGGCTAGCGGGGGGGATTATGAGCAGTTCTTC
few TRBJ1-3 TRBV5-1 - CATRPAPVSGNTIYF TGCGCCACCAGGCCTGCGCCGGTGTCCGGAAACACCATATATTTT
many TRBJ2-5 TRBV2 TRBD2 CASSEVLAGAQETQYF TGTGCCAGCAGTGAAGTTCTAGCGGGGGCCCAAGAGACCCAGTACTTC
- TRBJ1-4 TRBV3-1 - CASSQELTSTNEKLFF TGTGCCAGCAGCCAAGAACTAACGTCGACTAATGAAAAACTGTTTTTT
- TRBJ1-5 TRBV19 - CASSIPTTGTGQPQHF TGTGCCAGTAGTATCCCCACTACAGGTACGGGGCAGCCCCAGCATTTT
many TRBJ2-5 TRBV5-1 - CASRGEGQETQYF TGCGCCAGTCGGGGTGAGGGGCAAGAGACCCAGTACTTC
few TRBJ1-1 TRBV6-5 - CASSYWGGSAEAFF TGTGCCAGCAGTTACTGGGGGGGCAGCGCTGAAGCTTTCTTT
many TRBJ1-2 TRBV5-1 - CASSSGSGANDYTF TGCGCCAGCAGCTCTGGATCAGGGGCGAATGACTACACCTTC
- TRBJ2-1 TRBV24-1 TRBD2 CATSDFREGEQFF TGTGCCACCAGTGATTTCAGGGAGGGTGAGCAGTTCTTC
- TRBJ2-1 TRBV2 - CASSETGEDEQFF TGTGCCAGCAGTGAAACAGGGGAGGATGAGCAGTTCTTC
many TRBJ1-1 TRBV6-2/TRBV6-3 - CASQTASGPEAFF TGTGCCAGCCAGACAGCCTCCGGGCCTGAAGCTTTCTTT